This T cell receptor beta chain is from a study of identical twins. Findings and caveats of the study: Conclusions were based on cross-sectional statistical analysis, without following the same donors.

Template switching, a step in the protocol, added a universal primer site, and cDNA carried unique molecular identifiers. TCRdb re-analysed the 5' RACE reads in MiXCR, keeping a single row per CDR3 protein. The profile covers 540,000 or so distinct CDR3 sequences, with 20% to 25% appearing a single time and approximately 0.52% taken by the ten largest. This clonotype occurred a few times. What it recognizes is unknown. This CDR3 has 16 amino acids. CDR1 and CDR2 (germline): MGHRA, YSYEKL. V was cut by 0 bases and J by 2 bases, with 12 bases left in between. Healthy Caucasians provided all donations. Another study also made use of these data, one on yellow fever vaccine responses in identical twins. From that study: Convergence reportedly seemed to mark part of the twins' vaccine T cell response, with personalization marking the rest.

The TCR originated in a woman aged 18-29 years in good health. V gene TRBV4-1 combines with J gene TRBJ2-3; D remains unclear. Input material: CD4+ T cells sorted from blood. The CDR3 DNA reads TGCGCCAGCAGCCAAGAACTGGAGAGACCCACAGATACGCAGTATTTT. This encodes CASSQELERPTDTQYF.